These 10 T cell receptor beta chains were all obtained from the same sample, sequenced in a study of spatial heterogeneity in lung cancer. Whole-study results and caveats: How many expanded intratumoral alpha and beta TCRs were present tracked the tumor mutation count, which was a count of nonsynonymous mutations.

Time point denoted: sample taken at primary tumor resection. MiXCR, applied by TCRdb to the 5' RACE reads, yields one record per CDR3 protein. The sample carries 20,000 to 25,000 distinct CDR3 sequences, about 6% recorded once. These receptors have no identified antigens. This sample comprised lung tumor tissue, obtained at surgery. The receptors were sampled from a male donor with early-stage non-small cell lung cancer.

This clonotype was counted ten times or more. V and J are TRBV3-1 and TRBJ2-6; no firm D call. Looked up from germline, CDR1 is LGHDT and CDR2 is YNNKEL (reference sequence). Trimming shortened V by 4 bases and J by 0 bases, and 10 bases separated the two germline ends. CDR3 length equals 16 residues. For the CDR3, the DNA is TGTGCCAGCAGCCGAGACCCTTCCTCTGGGGCCAACGTCCTGACTTTC. This gives the protein CASSRDPSSGANVLTF. Full variable domain (outside the CDR3, taken from reference TRBV3-1 and TRBJ2-6): DTAVSQTPKYLVTQMGNDKSIKCEQNLGHDTMYWYKQDSKKFLKIMFSYNNKELIINETVPNRFSPKSPDKAHLNLHINSLELGDSAVYFCASSRDPSSGANVLTFGAGSRLTVL.

There are many counts of this clonotype. The chain uses TRBV12-3 or TRBV12-4 and TRBJ2-6, with D tentatively TRBD2 (6 bases). V was pared by 6 bases and J by 2 bases, with 11 bases between. The CDR3 consists of 15 residues. The CDR3 sequence: CASSLGRPGANVLTF. CDR3 bases: TGTGCCAGCAGCCTTGGGAGGCCTGGGGCCAACGTCCTGACTTTC.

This clonotype was picked up many times. This chain joins TRBV6-2 or TRBV6-3 and TRBJ2-1, with a weak D call TRBD1 (6 bases). Germline values: CDR1 MNHEY, CDR2 SVGEGT. The V end was cut by 7 bases, the J end by 4 bases, with 20 bases between. The CDR3 extends over 16 amino acids. For the CDR3, the DNA is TGTGCCAGCAAGCCCCCAGGGGCGCCACCTTACAATGAGCAGTTCTTC. Translation: CASKPPGAPPYNEQFF.

Many counts were recorded for this clonotype. This rearrangement joins TRBV6-1 to TRBJ1-5; a possible D gene is TRBD1 (5 bases). Trimming stripped 5 bases from V and 2 bases from J, with 13 bases between. This CDR3 is built from 15 residues. From germline, CDR1 is MNHNS and CDR2 SASEGT. In DNA form, the CDR3 reads TGTGCCAGCAGTCCCCGGGACGGCCGCAATCAGCCCCAGCATTTT. This codes for CASSPRDGRNQPQHF.

CDR3 DNA sequence: TGTGCCAGCAGCTCCTCCAGGGTGTACAATGAGCAGTTCTTC. This translates into CASSSSRVYNEQFF. This chain joins TRBV7-9 and TRBJ2-1; maybe TRBD1 (5 bases). V was cut by 4 bases and J by 4 bases, with 11 bases left in between. Germline lookup yields CDR1 SEHNR and CDR2 FQNEAQ (reference sequence). The length of the CDR3 is 14 residues.

This clonotype is labeled as medium-sized. The chain has TRBV29-1 and TRBJ2-7, with unresolved D. The CDR3 is 14 amino acids. Germline CDR1 is SQVTM and CDR2 is ANQGSEA. The ends were cut back, 4 bases at V and 3 bases at J, with 16 bases in the middle. The CDR3 here is CSVAVNPALYEQYF. The DNA for the CDR3 is TGCAGCGTTGCGGTCAATCCCGCCCTCTACGAGCAGTACTTC.

Many counts were recorded for this clonotype. V and J are TRBV7-2 and TRBJ2-7; 7 bases agree with TRBD1. Germline lookup yields CDR1 SGHTA and CDR2 FQGNSA. CDR3 length equals 12 residues. Trimming at V came to 5 bases and at J to 6 bases, leaving 4 bases not matched to a gene. The CDR3 DNA is TGTGCCAGCAGCGCCACAGGGGTCGAGCAGTACTTC. Its translation is CASSATGVEQYF.

This clonotype was detected only a few times. The rearrangement uses TRBV2 and TRBJ2-1; the D is unclear. This CDR3 comprises 15 residues. V dropped 4 bases and J dropped 0 bases, with 10 bases sitting between them. The germline gives CDR1 SNHLY, CDR2 FYNNEI. The CDR3 DNA reads TGTGCCAGCAGTGCGAACCCGAGCTCCTACAATGAGCAGTTCTTC. As protein: CASSANPSSYNEQFF.

Many counts were recorded for this clonotype. This chain joins TRBV9 and TRBJ1-1, with D unresolved. Trimming took 3 bases from V and 0 from J, leaving 9 bases between them. CDR1 SGDLS and CDR2 YYNGEE come from the germline V gene. The CDR3 is 14 residues long. CDR3 in amino acids: CASSALTLNTEAFF. The CDR3 DNA is TGTGCCAGCAGCGCCTTGACACTGAACACTGAAGCTTTCTTT.

This clonotype was detected ten times or more. The chain has TRBV5-1 and TRBJ1-2, with TRBD1 identical over 9 bases. CDR1 is SGHRS, CDR2 YFSETQ, per germline. The trim removed 1 base at V and 2 bases at J, leaving 6 bases unmatched. The CDR3 extends over 16 amino acids. CDR3: CASSLSGQGPNYGYTF. The CDR3 nucleotides read TGCGCCAGCAGCTTGTCGGGACAGGGACCAAACTATGGCTACACCTTC.